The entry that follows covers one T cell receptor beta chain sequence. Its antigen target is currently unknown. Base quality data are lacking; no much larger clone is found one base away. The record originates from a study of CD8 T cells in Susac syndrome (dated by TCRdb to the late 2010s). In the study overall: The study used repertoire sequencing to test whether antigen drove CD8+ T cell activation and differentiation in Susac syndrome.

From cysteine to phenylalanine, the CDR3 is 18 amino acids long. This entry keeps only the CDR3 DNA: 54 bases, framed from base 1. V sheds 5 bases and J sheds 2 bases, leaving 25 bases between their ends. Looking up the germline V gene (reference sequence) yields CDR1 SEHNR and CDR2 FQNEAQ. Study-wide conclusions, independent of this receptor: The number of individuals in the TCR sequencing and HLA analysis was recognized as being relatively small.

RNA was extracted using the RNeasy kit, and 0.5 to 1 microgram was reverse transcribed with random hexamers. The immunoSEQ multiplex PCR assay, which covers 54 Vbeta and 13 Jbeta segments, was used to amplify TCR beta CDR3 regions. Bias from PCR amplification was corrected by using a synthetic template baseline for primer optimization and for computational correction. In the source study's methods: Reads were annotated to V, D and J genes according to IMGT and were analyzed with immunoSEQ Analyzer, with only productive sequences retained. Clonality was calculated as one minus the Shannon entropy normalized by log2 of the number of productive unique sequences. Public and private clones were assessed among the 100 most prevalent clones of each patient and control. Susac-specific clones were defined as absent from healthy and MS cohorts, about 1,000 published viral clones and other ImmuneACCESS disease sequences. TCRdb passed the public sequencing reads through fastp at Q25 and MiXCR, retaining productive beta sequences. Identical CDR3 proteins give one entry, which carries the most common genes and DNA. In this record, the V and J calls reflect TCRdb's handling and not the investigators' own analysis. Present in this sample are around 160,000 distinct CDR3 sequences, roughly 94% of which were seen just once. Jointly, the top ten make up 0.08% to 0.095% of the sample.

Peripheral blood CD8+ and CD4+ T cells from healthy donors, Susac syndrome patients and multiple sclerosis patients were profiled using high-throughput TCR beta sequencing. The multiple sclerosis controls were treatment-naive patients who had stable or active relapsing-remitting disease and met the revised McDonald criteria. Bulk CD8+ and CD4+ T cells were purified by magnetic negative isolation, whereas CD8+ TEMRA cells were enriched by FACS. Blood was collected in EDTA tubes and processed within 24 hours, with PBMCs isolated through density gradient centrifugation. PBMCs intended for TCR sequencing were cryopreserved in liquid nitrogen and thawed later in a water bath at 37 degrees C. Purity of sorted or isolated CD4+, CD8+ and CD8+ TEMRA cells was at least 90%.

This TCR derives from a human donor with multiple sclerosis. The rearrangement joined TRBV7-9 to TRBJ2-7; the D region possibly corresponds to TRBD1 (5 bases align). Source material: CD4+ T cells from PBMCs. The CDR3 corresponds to CASSPTLSQAGLTYEQYF. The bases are TGTGCCAGCAGCCCTACCCTCTCGCAAGCAGGGTTGACCTACGAGCAGTACTTC.